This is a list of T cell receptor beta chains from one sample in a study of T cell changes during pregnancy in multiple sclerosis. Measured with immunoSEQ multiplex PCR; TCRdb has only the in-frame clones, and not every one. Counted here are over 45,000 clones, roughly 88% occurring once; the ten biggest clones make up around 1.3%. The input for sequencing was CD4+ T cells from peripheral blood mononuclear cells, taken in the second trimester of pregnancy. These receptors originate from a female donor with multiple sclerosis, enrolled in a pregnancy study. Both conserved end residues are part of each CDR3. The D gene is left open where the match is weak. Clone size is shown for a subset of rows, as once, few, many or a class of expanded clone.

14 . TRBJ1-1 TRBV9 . CASSNRAMNTEAFF
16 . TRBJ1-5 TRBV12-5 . CASGLVLSAGGQPQHF
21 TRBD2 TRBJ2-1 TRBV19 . CASSRVVSGLAGGQAYNEQFF
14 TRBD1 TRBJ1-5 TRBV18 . CASSPDRGNQPQHF
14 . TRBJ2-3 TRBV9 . CASSVVGSTDTQYF
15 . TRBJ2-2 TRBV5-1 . CASSLDRTPTGELFF
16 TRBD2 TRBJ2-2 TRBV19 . CASSTISGSRTGELFF
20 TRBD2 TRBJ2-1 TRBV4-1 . CASSQDTLAGVSSSYNEQFF
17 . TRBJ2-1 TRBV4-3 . CASSQGIGDHSYNEQFF
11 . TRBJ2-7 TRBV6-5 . CASNDYYEQYF
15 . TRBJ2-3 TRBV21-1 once CASSKAGQGRDTQYF
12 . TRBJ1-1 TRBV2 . CASSELELWAFF
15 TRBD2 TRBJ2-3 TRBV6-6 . CASSFERGLTDTQYF
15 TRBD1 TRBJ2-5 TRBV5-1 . CASSFNPGQQETQYF
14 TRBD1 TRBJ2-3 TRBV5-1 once CASSQQGGTDTQYF
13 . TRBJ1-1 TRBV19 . CASGYSLNTEAFF
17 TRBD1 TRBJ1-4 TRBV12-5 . CASGPGTGEVDNEKLFF
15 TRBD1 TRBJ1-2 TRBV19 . CASSIEIGTDYGYTF
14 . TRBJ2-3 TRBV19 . CASSSQPRTDTQYF
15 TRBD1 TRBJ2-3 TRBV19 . CASSTSRGLADTQYF
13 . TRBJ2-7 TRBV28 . CASSNDRNYEQYF
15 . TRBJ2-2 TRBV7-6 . CASSIPFANTGELFF
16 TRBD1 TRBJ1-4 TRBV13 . CASSRDRDREEEKLFF
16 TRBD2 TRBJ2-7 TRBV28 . CASSPIPTSGSYEQYF
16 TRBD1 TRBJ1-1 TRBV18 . CASSPIRQGRDTEAFF
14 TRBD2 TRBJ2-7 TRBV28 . CASNSGGRPTEQYF
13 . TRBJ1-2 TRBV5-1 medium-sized CASSFTGEEGYTF
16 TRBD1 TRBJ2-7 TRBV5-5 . CASQKPGTGRVHEQYF
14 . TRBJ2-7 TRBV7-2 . CASSLAVRAGEQYF
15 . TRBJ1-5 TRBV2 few CASSAQGQLNQPQHF
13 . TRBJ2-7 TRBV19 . CASSISKTYEQYF
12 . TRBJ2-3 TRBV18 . CASSLSTDTQYF
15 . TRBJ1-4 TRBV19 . CASSIGIDGDEKLFF